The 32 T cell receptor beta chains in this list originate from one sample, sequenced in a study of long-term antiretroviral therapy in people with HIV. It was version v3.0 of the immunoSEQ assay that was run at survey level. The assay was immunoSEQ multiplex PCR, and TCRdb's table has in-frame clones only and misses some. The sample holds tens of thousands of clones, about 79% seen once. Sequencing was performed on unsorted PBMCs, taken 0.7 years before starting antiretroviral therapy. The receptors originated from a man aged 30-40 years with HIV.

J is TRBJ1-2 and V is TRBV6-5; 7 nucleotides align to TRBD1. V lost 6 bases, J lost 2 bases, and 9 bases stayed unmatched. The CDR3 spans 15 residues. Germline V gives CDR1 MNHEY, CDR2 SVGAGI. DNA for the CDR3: TGTGCCAGCAGGCCCAATACAGGGGCCAACTATGGCTACACCTTC. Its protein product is CASRPNTGANYGYTF.

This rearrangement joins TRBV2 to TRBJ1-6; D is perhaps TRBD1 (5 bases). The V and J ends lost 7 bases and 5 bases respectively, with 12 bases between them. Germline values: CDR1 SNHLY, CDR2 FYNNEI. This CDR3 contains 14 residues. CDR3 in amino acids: CASTTTANNSPLHF. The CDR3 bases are TGTGCCAGCACGACGACAGCGAATAATTCACCCCTCCACTTT. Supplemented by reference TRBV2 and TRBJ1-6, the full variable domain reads EPEVTQTPSHQVTQMGQEVILRCVPISNHLYFYWYRQILGQKVEFLVSFYNNEISEKSEIFDDQFSVERPDGSNFTLKIRSTKLEDSAMYFCASTTTANNSPLHFGNGTRLTVT.

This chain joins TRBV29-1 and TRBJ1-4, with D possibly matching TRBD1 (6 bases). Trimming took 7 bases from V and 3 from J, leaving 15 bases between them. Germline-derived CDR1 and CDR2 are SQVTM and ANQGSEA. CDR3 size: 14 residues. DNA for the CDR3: TGCAGCGCGGGACAATACCCGGCTAATGAAAAACTGTTTTTT. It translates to CSAGQYPANEKLFF.

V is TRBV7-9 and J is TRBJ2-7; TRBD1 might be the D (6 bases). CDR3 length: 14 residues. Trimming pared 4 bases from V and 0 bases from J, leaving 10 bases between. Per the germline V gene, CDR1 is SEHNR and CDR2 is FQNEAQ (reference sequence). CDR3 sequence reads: CASSSSTGSYEQYF. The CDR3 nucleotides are TGTGCCAGCAGCTCCTCGACAGGCTCCTACGAGCAGTACTTC.

CDR3 loop: CASSKLTSGVSSYNEQFF. The CDR3 DNA reads TGTGCCAGCAGCAAACTGACTAGCGGGGTCAGCTCCTACAATGAGCAGTTCTTC. V is TRBV5-4 and J is TRBJ2-1, with TRBD2 matching 11 bases. In germline, CDR1 is SGHNT, CDR2 YYREEE (reference sequence). The CDR3 extends over 18 amino acids. J was trimmed by 0 bases and V by 4 bases; bases with no gene match: 9.

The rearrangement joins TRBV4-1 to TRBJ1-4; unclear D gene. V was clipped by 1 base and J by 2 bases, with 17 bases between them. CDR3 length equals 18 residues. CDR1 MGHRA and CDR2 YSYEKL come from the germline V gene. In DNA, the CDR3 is TGCGCCAGCAGCCAAGTTCGGGCGGCGGTGACGACTAATGAAAAACTGTTTTTT. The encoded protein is CASSQVRAAVTTNEKLFF.

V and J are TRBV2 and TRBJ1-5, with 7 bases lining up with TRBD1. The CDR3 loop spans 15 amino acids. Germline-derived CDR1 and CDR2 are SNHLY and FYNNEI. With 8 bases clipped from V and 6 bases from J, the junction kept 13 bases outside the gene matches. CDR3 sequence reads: CASRGDRATGQPQHF. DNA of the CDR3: TGTGCCAGCCGGGGAGACAGGGCGACGGGTCAGCCCCAGCATTTT.

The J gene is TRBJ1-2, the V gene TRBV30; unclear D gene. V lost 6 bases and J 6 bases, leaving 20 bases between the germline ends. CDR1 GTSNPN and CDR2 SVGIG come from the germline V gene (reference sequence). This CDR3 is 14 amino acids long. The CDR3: CACLRKDRLHGYTF. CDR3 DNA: TGTGCCTGCCTTAGAAAGGATAGGTTGCATGGCTACACCTTC.

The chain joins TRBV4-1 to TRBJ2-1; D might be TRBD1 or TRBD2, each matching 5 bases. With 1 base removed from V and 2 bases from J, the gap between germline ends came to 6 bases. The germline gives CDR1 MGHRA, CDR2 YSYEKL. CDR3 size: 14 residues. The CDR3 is CASSQGGAYNEQFF. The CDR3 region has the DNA TGCGCCAGCAGCCAAGGAGGGGCCTACAATGAGCAGTTCTTC.

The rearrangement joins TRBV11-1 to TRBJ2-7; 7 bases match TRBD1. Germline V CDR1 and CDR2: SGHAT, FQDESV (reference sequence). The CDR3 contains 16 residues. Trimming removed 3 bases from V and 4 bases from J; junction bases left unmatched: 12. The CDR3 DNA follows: TGTGCCAGCAGCTTCGGGACAGTCCTCACCTCTTACGAGCAGTACTTC. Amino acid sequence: CASSFGTVLTSYEQYF.

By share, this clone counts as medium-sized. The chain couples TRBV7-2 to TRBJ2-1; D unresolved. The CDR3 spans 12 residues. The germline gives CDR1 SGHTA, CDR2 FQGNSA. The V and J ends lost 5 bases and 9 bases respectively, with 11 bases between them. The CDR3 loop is CASSPTPGEQFF. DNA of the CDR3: TGTGCCAGCAGCCCGACCCCGGGTGAGCAGTTCTTC.

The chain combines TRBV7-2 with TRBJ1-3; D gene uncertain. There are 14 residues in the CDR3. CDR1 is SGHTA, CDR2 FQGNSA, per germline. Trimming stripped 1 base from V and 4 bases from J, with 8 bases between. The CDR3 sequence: CASSLEPMGNTIYF. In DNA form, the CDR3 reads TGTGCCAGCAGCTTAGAGCCTATGGGAAACACCATATATTTT.

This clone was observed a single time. Here the CDR3 DNA reads TGTGCCGCACGTGGGGCAGGGAGCACCGGGGAGCTGTTTTTT. Amino acids: CAARGAGSTGELFF. The chain employs TRBV10-3 and TRBJ2-2; TRBD1 or TRBD2 may be the D gene (5 bases each). The CDR3 covers 14 residues. Germline CDR1 is ENHRY and CDR2 is SYGVKD. V gave up 11 bases and J gave up 4 bases, with 17 bases separating them.

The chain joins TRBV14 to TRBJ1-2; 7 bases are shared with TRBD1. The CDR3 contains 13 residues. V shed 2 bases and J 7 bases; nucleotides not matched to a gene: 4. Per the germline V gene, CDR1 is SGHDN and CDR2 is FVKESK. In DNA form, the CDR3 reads TGTGCCAGCAGCCAAAGACAGGGCTCTGGCTACACCTTC. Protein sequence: CASSQRQGSGYTF.

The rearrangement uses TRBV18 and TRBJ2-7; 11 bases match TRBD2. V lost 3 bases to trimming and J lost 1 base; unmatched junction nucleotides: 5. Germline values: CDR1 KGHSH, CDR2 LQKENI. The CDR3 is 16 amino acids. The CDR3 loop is CASSPPTSGISYEQYF. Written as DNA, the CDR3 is TGTGCCAGCTCACCCCCGACTAGCGGGATATCCTACGAGCAGTACTTC.

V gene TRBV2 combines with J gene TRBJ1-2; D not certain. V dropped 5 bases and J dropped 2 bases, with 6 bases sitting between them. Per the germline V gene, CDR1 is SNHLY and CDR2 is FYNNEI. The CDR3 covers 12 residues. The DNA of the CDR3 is TGTGCCAGCAGTATCGAGAACTATGGCTACACCTTC. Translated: CASSIENYGYTF.

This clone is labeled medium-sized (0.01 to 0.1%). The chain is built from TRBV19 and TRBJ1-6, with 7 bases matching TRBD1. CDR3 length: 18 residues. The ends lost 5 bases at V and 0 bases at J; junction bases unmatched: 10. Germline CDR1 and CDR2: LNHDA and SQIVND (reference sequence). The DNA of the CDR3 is TGTGCCAGTAGTCCCTTGAAGGGGGCAAGCTCCTATAATTCACCCCTCCACTTT. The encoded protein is CASSPLKGASSYNSPLHF.

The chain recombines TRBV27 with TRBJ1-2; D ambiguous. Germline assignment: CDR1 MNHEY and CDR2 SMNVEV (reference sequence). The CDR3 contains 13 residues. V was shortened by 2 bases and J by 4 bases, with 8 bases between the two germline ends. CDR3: CASSLGPSYGYTF. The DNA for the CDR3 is TGTGCCAGCAGTTTAGGGCCCTCCTATGGCTACACCTTC.

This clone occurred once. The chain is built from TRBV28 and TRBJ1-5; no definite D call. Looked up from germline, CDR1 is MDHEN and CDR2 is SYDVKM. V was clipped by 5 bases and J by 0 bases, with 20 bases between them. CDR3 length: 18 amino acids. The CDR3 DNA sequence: TGTGCCAGCAGTGTTGGGATTCCCCTCGGGTTTAGCAATCAGCCCCAGCATTTT. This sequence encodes CASSVGIPLGFSNQPQHF. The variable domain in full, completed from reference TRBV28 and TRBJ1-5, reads DVKVTQSSRYLVKRTGEKVFLECVQDMDHENMFWYRQDPGLGLRLIYFSYDVKMKEKGDIPEGYSVSREKKERFSLILESASTNQTSMYLCASSVGIPLGFSNQPQHFGDGTRLSIL.

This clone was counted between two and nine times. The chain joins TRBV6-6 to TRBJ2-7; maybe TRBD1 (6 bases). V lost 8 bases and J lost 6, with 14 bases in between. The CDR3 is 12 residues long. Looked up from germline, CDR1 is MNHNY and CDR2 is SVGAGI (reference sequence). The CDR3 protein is CASSPGASEQYF. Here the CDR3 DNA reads TGTGCCAGCTCCCCAGGGGCGAGCGAGCAGTACTTC.

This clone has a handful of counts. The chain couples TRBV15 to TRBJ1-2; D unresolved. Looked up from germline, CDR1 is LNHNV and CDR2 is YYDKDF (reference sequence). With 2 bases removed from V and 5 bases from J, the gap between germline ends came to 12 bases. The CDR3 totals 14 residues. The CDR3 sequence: CATSRSADEYGYTF. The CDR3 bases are TGTGCCACCAGCAGATCCGCGGACGAATATGGCTACACCTTC.

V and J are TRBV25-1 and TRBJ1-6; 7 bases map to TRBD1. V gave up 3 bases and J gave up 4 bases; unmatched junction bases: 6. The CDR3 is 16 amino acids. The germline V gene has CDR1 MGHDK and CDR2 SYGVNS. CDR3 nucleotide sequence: TGTGCCAGCAGTGACCCCCAGGGGGTATATAATTCACCCCTCCACTTT. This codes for CASSDPQGVYNSPLHF. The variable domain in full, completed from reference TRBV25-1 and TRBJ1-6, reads EADIYQTPRYLVIGTGKKITLECSQTMGHDKMYWYQQDPGMELHLIHYSYGVNSTEKGDLSSESTVSRIRTEHFPLTLESARPSHTSQYLCASSDPQGVYNSPLHFGNGTRLTVT.

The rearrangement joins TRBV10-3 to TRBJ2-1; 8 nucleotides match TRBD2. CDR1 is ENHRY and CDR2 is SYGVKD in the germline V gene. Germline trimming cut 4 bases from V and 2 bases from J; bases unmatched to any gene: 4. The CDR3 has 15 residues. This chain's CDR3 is CAISGSGGAYNEQFF. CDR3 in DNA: TGTGCCATCAGTGGGTCCGGGGGGGCCTACAATGAGCAGTTCTTC.

The CDR3 DNA reads as TGTGCCACCAGCAGAGAGACTGAAAAACTGTTTTTT. Its translation is CATSRETEKLFF. This sequence joins TRBV15 and TRBJ1-4; D not certain. The CDR3 is 12 residues long. With 0 bases removed from V and 7 bases from J, the gap between germline ends came to 3 bases. Germline V gene lookup returns CDR1 LNHNV and CDR2 YYDKDF (reference sequence).

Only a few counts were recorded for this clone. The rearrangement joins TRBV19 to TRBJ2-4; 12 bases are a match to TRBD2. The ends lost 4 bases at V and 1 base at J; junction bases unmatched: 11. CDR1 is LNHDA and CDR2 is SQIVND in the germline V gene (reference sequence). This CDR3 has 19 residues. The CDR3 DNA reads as TGTGCCAGTAGTACCAACCTAGCGGGAGGGCGTAAGGCCAAAAACATTCAGTACTTC. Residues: CASSTNLAGGRKAKNIQYF.

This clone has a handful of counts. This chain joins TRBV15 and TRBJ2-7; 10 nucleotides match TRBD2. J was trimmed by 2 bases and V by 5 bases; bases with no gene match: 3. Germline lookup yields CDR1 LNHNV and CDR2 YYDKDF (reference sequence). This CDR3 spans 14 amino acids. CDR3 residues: CATSPSGGAYEQYF. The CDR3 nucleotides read TGTGCCACCAGCCCGAGCGGGGGGGCCTACGAGCAGTACTTC.

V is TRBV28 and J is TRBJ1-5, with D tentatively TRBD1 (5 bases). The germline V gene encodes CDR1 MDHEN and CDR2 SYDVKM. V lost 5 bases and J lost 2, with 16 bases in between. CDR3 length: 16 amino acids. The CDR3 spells CASSKSGGKGNQPQHF. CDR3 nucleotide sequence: TGTGCCAGCAGTAAGTCGGGGGGTAAGGGCAATCAGCCCCAGCATTTT.

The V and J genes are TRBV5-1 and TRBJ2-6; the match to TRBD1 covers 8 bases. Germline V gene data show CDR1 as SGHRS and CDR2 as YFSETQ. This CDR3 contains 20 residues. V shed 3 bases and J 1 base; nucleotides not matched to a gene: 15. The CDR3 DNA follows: TGCGCCAGCAGCTCTACCTGGACAGGGACCTCAGGGTCTGGGGCCAACGTCCTGACTTTC. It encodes CASSSTWTGTSGSGANVLTF.

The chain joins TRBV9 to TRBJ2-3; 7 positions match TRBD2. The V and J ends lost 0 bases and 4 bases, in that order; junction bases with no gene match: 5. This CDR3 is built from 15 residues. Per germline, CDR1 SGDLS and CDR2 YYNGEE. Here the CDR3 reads CASSVERTSADTQYF. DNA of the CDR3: TGTGCCAGCAGCGTAGAACGGACTAGTGCAGATACGCAGTATTTT.

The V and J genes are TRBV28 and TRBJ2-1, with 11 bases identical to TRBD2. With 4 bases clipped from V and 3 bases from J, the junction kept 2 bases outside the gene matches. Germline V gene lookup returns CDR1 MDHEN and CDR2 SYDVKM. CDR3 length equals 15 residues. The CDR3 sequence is CASSSLAGGYNEQFF. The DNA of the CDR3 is TGTGCCAGCAGTTCTCTAGCGGGAGGCTACAATGAGCAGTTCTTC.

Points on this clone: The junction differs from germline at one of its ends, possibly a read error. The CDR3 is CASSLALAGATGELFF. The CDR3 DNA reads as TGTGCTAGCAGCTTAGCACTAGCGGGAGCCACCGGGGAGCTGTTTTTT. This chain uses TRBV7-7 with TRBJ2-2; 11 nucleotides agree with TRBD2. Germline V gene sequence: CDR1 SSHAT, CDR2 FNYEAQ (reference sequence). CDR3 length: 16 amino acids.

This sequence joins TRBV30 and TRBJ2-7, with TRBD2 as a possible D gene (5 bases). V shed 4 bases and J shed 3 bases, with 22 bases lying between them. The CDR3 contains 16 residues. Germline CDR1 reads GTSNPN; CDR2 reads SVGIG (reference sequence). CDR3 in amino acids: CAWTTRRAGRNYEQYF. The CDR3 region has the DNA TGTGCCTGGACAACCAGGCGGGCGGGTCGCAACTACGAGCAGTACTTC.